This TCR beta chain is from a study of blood T cells in healthy people across ages. A second about 6 to 11 cycle PCR used barcoded and J-beta primers. From the 5' RACE reads, TCRdb called clonotypes with MiXCR, one entry per CDR3 protein. This table holds 790,000 or so distinct CDR3 sequences, more than 35% found once. The CDR3 is 12 residues long. About this clonotype: No antigen is known for it. One junction end disagrees with the germline gene, perhaps due to a read error.

The study, taken as a whole, reports: Diversity of TCR beta correlated strongly with naive T cell percentage. Considered underestimates were the diversity estimates obtained from one million T cells. The lack of PBMC sorting stopped any conclusive naive versus antigen-experienced comparison.

V usage is TRBV12-3 or TRBV12-4 and J usage is TRBJ2-5, with unresolved D. The sequence derives from a man older than 75 in good health. Sequencing input: blood. The DNA of the CDR3 is TGTGCCAGCAGGAGAGAAACAGAGACCCGGTACTTC. It encodes CASRRETETRYF.